The rows below give T cell receptor beta chains drawn from one sample of a study of blood T cell repertoires in COVID-19. Libraries were prepared by immunoSEQ multiplex PCR; TCRdb keeps only in-frame clonotypes and omits some of them. This sample yields 250,000 or so clones, of which around 90% are seen a single time; 2.5% to 3% belongs to the top ten. Specimen: PBMCs or T cells enriched from blood (not recorded which). The receptors come from a woman between 25 and 40 years old with acute COVID-19. The CDR3 runs from the conserved cysteine through the conserved F or W. The D gene is left open where the match is weak. The size of a clone is reported for some rows only, either as once, few or many, or as a class for expanded clones.

>NA|TRBV4-1|TRBD1|TRBJ1-1
CASRGGQAGTEAFF
TGCGCCAGCAGAGGCGGACAGGCGGGCACTGAAGCTTTCTTT
>NA|TRBV27|NA|TRBJ1-1
CASRGIPGDTEAFF
TGTGCCAGCAGGGGGATCCCAGGGGACACTGAAGCTTTCTTT
>NA|TRBV12-3/TRBV12-4|NA|TRBJ2-7
CASSLRQPYEQYF
TGTGCCAGCAGTTTACGACAGCCCTACGAGCAGTACTTC
>NA|TRBV30|NA|TRBJ1-2
CAWSVSRYGYTF
TGTGCCTGGAGTGTCTCCCGCTATGGCTACACCTTC
>NA|TRBV25-1|TRBD1|TRBJ2-3
CASSADRGRDTQYF
TGTGCCAGCAGTGCGGACAGGGGAAGAGATACGCAGTATTTT
>NA|TRBV27|NA|TRBJ2-5
CASSSDSQETQYF
TGTGCCAGCAGTAGCGACAGCCAAGAGACCCAGTACTTC
>NA|TRBV5-5|TRBD1|TRBJ2-4
CASSLAGTGENIQYF
TGTGCCAGCAGCTTGGCCGGGACAGGGGAAAACATTCAGTACTTC
>NA|TRBV6-5|NA|TRBJ1-6
CASRPVTESPLHF
TGTGCCAGCAGACCCGTGACAGAATCACCCCTCCACTTT
>NA|TRBV15|NA|TRBJ1-1
CATSSAAAMNTEAFF
TGTGCCACCAGCAGTGCGGCAGCTATGAACACTGAAGCTTTCTTT
>few|TRBV11-2|TRBD2|TRBJ2-1
CASASVRGYNEQFF
TGTGCCAGTGCATCAGTGCGGGGGTACAATGAGCAGTTCTTC
>NA|TRBV7-2|NA|TRBJ1-1
CASSFQQGVDTEAFF
TGTGCCAGCAGCTTTCAACAGGGCGTGGATACTGAAGCTTTCTTT
>NA|TRBV10-2|TRBD1|TRBJ2-7
CASSSRGQGHHEQYF
TGCGCCAGCAGCTCCCGAGGACAGGGTCACCACGAGCAGTACTTC
>NA|TRBV11-2|TRBD1|TRBJ1-6
CASSLEPGQYNSPLHF
TGTGCCAGCAGCTTAGAACCGGGACAGTATAATTCACCCCTCCACTTT
>NA|TRBV29-1|TRBD2|TRBJ2-3
CSVDMASGGYEDTQYF
TGCAGCGTTGATATGGCTAGCGGGGGATACGAGGATACGCAGTATTTT
>NA|TRBV7-2|NA|TRBJ2-5
CASSAHLRSQETQYF
TGTGCCAGCAGCGCTCACCTGAGGAGTCAAGAGACCCAGTACTTC
>once|TRBV5-1|TRBD2|TRBJ2-2
CASSSALAGTGELFF
TGCGCCAGCAGCTCGGCCTTAGCGGGCACCGGGGAGCTGTTTTTT
>NA|TRBV19|TRBD1|TRBJ2-6
CASSTGTGVLGANVLTF
TGTGCCAGTAGCACCGGGACAGGGGTACTTGGGGCCAACGTCCTGACTTTC
>NA|TRBV7-8|NA|TRBJ1-5
CASSLERARNNQPQHF
TGTGCCAGCAGCTTAGAGCGGGCCCGTAACAATCAGCCCCAGCATTTT
>NA|TRBV27|TRBD1|TRBJ1-2
CASRTSGQGNYGYTF
TGTGCCAGCAGGACCTCGGGACAGGGTAACTATGGCTACACCTTC
>NA|TRBV7-7|NA|TRBJ1-1
CASSLDSRAEAFF
TGTGCTAGCAGCTTAGACAGCAGGGCTGAAGCTTTCTTT
>NA|TRBV5-4|NA|TRBJ2-1
CASSFQGYSYNEQFF
TGTGCCAGCAGCTTTCAGGGGTACTCCTACAATGAGCAGTTCTTC
>NA|TRBV12-3/TRBV12-4|TRBD1|TRBJ2-5
CASRGTGLATQYF
TGTGCCAGCAGGGGGACAGGGCTTGCGACCCAGTACTTC
>once|TRBV11-1|NA|TRBJ1-4
CASSFVGGNEKLFF
TGTGCCAGCAGCTTTGTCGGGGGGAATGAAAAACTGTTTTTT
>NA|TRBV5-1|NA|TRBJ1-4
CASSLGAATNEKLFF
TGCGCCAGCAGCTTAGGAGCCGCAACTAATGAAAAACTGTTTTTT
>NA|TRBV5-4|NA|TRBJ2-1
CASSPSGISSYNEQFF
TGTGCCAGCAGCCCGAGCGGCATTAGCTCCTACAATGAGCAGTTCTTC
>once|TRBV4-1|NA|TRBJ1-1
CASSLSRADTEAFF
TGCGCCAGCAGCCTCAGCAGGGCGGACACTGAAGCTTTCTTT
>NA|TRBV6-5|TRBD2|TRBJ2-3
CATRRGADTQYF
TGTGCCACGCGGCGGGGGGCAGATACGCAGTATTTT
>NA|TRBV14|TRBD1|TRBJ1-2
CASSQRGQGYGYTF
TGTGCCAGCAGCCAACGTGGACAGGGCTATGGCTACACCTTC
>NA|TRBV27|TRBD1|TRBJ1-6
CASRSGTGNSPLHF
TGTGCCAGCAGATCCGGGACAGGGAATTCACCCCTCCACTTT
>once|TRBV7-2|NA|TRBJ1-6
CASSLARPPDSPLHF
TGCGCCAGCAGCTTAGCCAGGCCACCCGATTCACCCCTCCACTTT
>NA|TRBV5-1|TRBD2|TRBJ2-5
CASSLGGVQETQYF
TGCGCCAGCAGCCTCGGGGGGGTCCAAGAGACCCAGTACTTC
>few|TRBV19|TRBD2|TRBJ2-2
CASSISGGPGELFF
TGTGCCAGTAGTATAAGCGGGGGGCCCGGGGAGCTGTTTTTT
>NA|TRBV2|NA|TRBJ2-7
CASRDRAYEQYF
TGTGCCAGCAGGGACAGAGCCTACGAGCAGTACTTC
>NA|TRBV4-1|NA|TRBJ1-2
CASSQREDGRPSGYTF
TGCGCCAGCAGCCAAAGGGAGGATGGGCGGCCCTCGGGCTACACCTTC
>NA|TRBV3-1/TRBV3-2|NA|TRBJ1-4
CASSRREEKLFF
TGTGCCAGCAGCCGGAGGGAAGAAAAACTGTTTTTT
>NA|TRBV5-1|TRBD2|TRBJ2-5
CASSGGTSGGGSVARAQYF
TGCGCCAGCAGCGGTGGGACTAGCGGGGGAGGCTCGGTGGCACGTGCCCAGTACTTC
>few|TRBV5-1|NA|TRBJ1-2
CASSLGGYGYTF
TGCGCCAGCAGCTTGGGCGGGTATGGCTACACCTTC
>once|TRBV5-4|NA|TRBJ2-5
CASRPDRHQETQYF
TGTGCCAGCAGGCCCGACAGGCACCAAGAGACCCAGTACTTC
>NA|TRBV19|TRBD1|TRBJ1-1
CASRDLEGAGTEAFF
TGTGCCAGTAGAGATTTAGAGGGGGCGGGGACTGAAGCTTTCTTT
>NA|TRBV7-8|TRBD1|TRBJ1-2
CASSSYRVPGQGSAGYTF
TGTGCCAGCAGCTCCTACCGTGTGCCGGGACAGGGGAGTGCTGGCTACACCTTC
>NA|TRBV27|TRBD1|TRBJ1-5
CASSPGTGGSQPQHF
TGTGCCAGCAGTCCCGGGACAGGGGGAAGTCAGCCCCAGCATTTT
>NA|TRBV10-3|NA|TRBJ2-2
CATNPNTGELFF
TGTGCCACCAATCCGAACACCGGGGAGCTGTTTTTT
>NA|TRBV6-5|NA|TRBJ1-2
CASSYSEVDSYGYTF
TGTGCCAGCAGTTATTCCGAAGTCGACAGCTATGGCTACACCTTC
>NA|TRBV5-4|NA|TRBJ1-2
CASSPGTVGYGYTF
TGTGCCAGCAGCCCCGGGACTGTTGGATATGGCTACACCTTC
>NA|TRBV19|NA|TRBJ1-1
CASWTKAGAHTEAFF
TGTGCCAGTTGGACGAAGGCAGGGGCGCACACTGAAGCTTTCTTT
>NA|TRBV15|TRBD1|TRBJ1-2
CATSRERRRGRDYGYTF
TGTGCCACCAGCAGAGAGCGGAGGAGGGGGCGCGACTATGGCTACACCTTC
>NA|TRBV4-3|NA|TRBJ1-3
CASSQSPHTSGNTIYF
TGCGCCAGCAGCCAGTCCCCTCACACCTCTGGAAACACCATATATTTT